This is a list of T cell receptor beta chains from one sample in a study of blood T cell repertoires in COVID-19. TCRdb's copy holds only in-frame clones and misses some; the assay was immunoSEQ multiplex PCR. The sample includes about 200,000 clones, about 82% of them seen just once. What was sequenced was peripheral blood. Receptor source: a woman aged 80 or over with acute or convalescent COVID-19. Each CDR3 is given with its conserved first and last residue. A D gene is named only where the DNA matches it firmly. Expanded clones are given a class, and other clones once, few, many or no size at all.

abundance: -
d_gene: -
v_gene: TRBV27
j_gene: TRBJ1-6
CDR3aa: CASSSPGEPNSPLHF
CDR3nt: TGTGCCAGCAGTTCTCCGGGGGAACCAAATTCACCCCTCCACTTT

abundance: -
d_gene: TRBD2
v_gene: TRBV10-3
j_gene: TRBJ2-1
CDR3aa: CAISAGLAGANEQFF
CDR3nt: TGTGCCATCAGTGCCGGACTAGCGGGAGCAAATGAGCAGTTCTTC

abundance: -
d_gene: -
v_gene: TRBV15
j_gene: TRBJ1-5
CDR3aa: CATSREAKNQPQHF
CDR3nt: TGTGCCACCAGCAGAGAAGCGAAAAATCAGCCCCAGCATTTT

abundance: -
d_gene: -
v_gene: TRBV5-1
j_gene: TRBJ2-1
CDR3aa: CASSSNPGSSYNEQFF
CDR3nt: TGCGCCAGCAGCTCCAATCCGGGAAGCTCCTACAATGAGCAGTTCTTC

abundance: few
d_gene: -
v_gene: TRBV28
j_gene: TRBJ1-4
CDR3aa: CASSWVRGEKLFF
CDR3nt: TGTGCCAGCAGTTGGGTACGAGGCGAAAAACTGTTTTTT

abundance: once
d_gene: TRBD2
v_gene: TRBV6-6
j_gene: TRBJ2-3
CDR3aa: CASSYLGLVGTDTQYF
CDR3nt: TGTGCCAGCAGTTACCTGGGACTAGTCGGCACAGATACGCAGTATTTT

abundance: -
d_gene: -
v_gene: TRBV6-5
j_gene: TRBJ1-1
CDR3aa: CASPNRVSTEAFF
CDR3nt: TGTGCCAGCCCCAACAGGGTCAGCACTGAAGCTTTCTTT

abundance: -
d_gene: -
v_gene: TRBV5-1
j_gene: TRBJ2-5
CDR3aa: CASSLTAGRETQYF
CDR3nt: TGCGCCAGCAGCTTGACGGCGGGGAGAGAGACCCAGTACTTC

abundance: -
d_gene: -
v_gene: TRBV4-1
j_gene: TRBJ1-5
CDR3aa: CASSQELADYSNQPQHF
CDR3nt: TGCGCCAGCAGCCAAGAACTGGCAGACTATAGCAATCAGCCCCAGCATTTT

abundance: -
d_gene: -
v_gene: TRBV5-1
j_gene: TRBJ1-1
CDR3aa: CASSLSPDSEAFF
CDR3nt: TGCGCCAGCAGCTTGAGTCCCGACAGTGAAGCTTTCTTT

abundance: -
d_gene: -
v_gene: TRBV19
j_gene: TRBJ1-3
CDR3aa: CASSPPGSGNTIYF
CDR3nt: TGTGCCAGTAGTCCTCCGGGAAGCGGAAACACCATATATTTT

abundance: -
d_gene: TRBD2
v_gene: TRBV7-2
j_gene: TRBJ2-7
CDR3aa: CASGVSGGLSYEQYF
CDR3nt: TGTGCCAGCGGCGTGTCGGGGGGTTTATCCTACGAGCAGTACTTC

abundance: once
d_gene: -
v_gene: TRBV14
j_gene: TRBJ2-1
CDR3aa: CASSQVRGSNEQFF
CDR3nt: TGTGCCAGCAGCCAGGTCAGAGGTAGCAATGAGCAGTTCTTC

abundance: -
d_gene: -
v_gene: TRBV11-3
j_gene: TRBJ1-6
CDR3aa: CASTRGNNSPLHF
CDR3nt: TGTGCCAGCACCCGGGGTAATAATTCACCCCTCCACTTT

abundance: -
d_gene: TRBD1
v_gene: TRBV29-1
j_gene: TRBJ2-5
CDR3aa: CSVVEGTGQETQYF
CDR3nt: TGCAGCGTTGTTGAGGGGACAGGGCAGGAGACCCAGTACTTC

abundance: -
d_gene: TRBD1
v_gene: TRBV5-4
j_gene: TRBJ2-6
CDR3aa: CAARRQGYGANVLTF
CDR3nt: TGTGCCGCCAGGCGACAGGGGTATGGGGCCAACGTCCTGACTTTC

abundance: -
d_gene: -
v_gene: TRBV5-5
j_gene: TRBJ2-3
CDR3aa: CASSLRDFTDTQYF
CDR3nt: TGTGCCAGCAGCTTGCGGGACTTCACAGATACGCAGTATTTT

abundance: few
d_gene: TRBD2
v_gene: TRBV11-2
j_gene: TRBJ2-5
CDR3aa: CASSLIGLAGGPQTQYF
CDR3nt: TGTGCCAGCAGCTTAATTGGGCTAGCGGGGGGGCCACAGACCCAGTACTTC

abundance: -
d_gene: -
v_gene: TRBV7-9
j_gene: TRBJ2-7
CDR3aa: CASSPFRGGTSEQYF
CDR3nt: TGTGCCAGCAGCCCCTTCAGAGGGGGTACTTCGGAGCAGTACTTC

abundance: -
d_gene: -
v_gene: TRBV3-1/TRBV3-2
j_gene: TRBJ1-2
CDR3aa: CASSQTSDGYGYTF
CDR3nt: TGTGCCAGCAGCCAAACGAGCGATGGCTATGGCTACACCTTC

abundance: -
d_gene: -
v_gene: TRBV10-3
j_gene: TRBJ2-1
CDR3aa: CASGGAYNEQFF
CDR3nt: TGTGCCTCCGGTGGTGCCTACAATGAGCAGTTCTTC

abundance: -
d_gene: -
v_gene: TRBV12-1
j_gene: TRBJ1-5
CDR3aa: CASGEGGRGQPQHF
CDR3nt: TGTGCCAGCGGTGAAGGAGGGAGGGGTCAGCCCCAGCATTTT

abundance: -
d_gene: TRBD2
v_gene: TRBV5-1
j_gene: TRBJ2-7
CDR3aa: CASSSLAGGYEQYF
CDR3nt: TGCGCCAGCAGCTCCCTAGCGGGAGGCTACGAGCAGTACTTC

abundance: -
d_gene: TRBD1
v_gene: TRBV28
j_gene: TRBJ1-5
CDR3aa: CATMPGGSINQPQHF
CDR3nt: TGTGCCACCATGCCAGGGGGATCGATCAATCAGCCCCAGCATTTT

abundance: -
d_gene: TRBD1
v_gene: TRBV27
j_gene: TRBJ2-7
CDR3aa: CASSYKRTGYEQYF
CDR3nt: TGTGCCAGCAGTTATAAGCGGACAGGCTACGAGCAGTACTTC

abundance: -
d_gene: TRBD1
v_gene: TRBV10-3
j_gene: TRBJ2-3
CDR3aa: CAISESWDRGQGTDTQYF
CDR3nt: TGTGCCATCAGTGAGTCCTGGGACAGGGGGCAGGGCACAGATACGCAGTATTTT

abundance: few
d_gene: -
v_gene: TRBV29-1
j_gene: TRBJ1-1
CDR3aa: CSVEMGSAEAFF
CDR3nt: TGCAGCGTTGAGATGGGGAGTGCTGAAGCTTTCTTT

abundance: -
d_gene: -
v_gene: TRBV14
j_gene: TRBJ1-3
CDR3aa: CASSQVHQAGNTIYF
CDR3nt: TGTGCCAGCAGCCAAGTTCATCAGGCTGGAAACACCATATATTTT

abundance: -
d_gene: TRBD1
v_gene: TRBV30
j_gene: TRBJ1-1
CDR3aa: CAWRPGQGRTEAFF
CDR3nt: TGTGCCTGGAGACCGGGACAGGGGCGGACTGAAGCTTTCTTT

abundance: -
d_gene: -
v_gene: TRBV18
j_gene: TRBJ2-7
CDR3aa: CASSPEIRGTYEQYF
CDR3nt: TGTGCCAGCTCACCGGAAATTCGGGGGACCTACGAGCAGTACTTC

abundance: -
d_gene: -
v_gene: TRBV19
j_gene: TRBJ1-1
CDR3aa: CASSDNPNTEAFF
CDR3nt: TGTGCCAGTTCGGACAATCCGAACACTGAAGCTTTCTTT

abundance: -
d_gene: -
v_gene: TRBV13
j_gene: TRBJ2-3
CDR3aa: CASSSVTGPAVTDTQYF
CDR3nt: TGTGCCAGCAGCTCCGTCACAGGGCCCGCCGTTACAGATACGCAGTATTTT

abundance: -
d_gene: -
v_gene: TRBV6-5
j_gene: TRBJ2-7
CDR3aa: CAACPAPDEQYF
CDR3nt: TGCGCTGCGTGCCCTGCACCCGACGAGCAGTACTTC

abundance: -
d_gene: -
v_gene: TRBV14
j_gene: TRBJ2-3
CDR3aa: CASRWRGTDTQYF
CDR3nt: TGTGCCAGTCGGTGGAGGGGCACAGATACGCAGTATTTT

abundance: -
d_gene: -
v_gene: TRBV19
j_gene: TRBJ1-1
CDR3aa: CASSIGQENTEAFF
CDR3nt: TGTGCCAGTAGTATAGGACAGGAGAACACTGAAGCTTTCTTT

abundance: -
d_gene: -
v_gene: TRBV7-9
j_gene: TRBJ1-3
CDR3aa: CASSKETGLSGNTIYF
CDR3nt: TGTGCCAGCAGCAAAGAGACAGGACTCTCTGGAAACACCATATATTTT

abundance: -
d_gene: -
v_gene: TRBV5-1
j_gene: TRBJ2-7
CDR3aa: CASSPDSSYEQYF
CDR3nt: TGCGCCAGCAGCCCGGACAGCTCCTACGAGCAGTACTTC

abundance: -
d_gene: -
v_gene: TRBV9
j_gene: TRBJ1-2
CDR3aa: CASTRGGAEGYTF
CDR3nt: TGTGCCAGCACCCGGGGGGGGGCTGAGGGCTACACCTTC

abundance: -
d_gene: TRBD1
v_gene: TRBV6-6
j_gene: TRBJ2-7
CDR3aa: CASNPGTDYEQYF
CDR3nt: TGTGCCAGTAACCCCGGGACAGACTACGAGCAGTACTTC

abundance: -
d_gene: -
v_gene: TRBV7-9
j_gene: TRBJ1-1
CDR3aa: CASSLAGGSDTEAFF
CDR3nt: TGTGCCAGCAGCTTAGCGGGGGGGAGCGACACTGAAGCTTTCTTT

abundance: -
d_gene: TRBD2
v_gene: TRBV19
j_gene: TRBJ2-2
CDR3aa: CASTLLAGRGNTGELFF
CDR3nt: TGTGCCAGTACCTTGTTAGCGGGACGAGGGAACACCGGGGAGCTGTTTTTT

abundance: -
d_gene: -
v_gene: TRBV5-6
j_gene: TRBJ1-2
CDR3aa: CASSQAPGHLLF
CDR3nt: TGTGCCAGCAGCCAGGCCCCTGGGCACCTCCTCTTC